This TCR beta chain emerged from a study of cytomegalovirus exposure and HLA in healthy donors. In the study overall: Earlier, some 180 million T cells were analyzed, and around 100 million unique TCR beta sequences were found among them. There were tens of millions of unique TCRs (from HLA-typed donors) in an early data release.

The CDR3 sequence is 14 residues long. Germline loops: CDR1 SNHLY, CDR2 FYNNEI. Losses at the gene ends were 5 bases for V and 8 bases for J; bases not matched to a gene: 6. PCR amplification relied on 60 Vbeta primers (plus 13 Jbeta primers). The method was immunoSEQ multiplex PCR; TCRdb's version includes in-frame clones alone and lacks a portion of them. The top ten hold around 2.9% of the sample, which has 200,000 to 250,000 clones, 77% seen once. The source material was PBMCs. This TCR came from a woman aged 60-75 years in good health and CMV-seropositive. The rearrangement joins TRBV2 to TRBJ2-1; TRBD2 aligns across 10 bases. CDR3 residues: CASSLQREGYEQFF. As DNA, the CDR3 is TGTGCCAGCAGTCTCCAGCGGGAGGGTTATGAGCAGTTCTTC.